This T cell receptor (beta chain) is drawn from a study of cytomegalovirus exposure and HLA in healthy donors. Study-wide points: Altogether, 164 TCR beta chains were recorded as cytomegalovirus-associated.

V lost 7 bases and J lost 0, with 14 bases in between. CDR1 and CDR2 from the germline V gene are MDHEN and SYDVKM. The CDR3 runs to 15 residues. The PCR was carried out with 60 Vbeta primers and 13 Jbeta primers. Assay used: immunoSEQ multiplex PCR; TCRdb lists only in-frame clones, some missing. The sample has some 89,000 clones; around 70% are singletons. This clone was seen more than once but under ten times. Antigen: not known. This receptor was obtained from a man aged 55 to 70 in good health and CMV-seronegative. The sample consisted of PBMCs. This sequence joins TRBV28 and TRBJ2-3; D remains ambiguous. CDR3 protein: CASTPPGRSTDTQYF. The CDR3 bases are TGTGCCAGCACCCCCCCAGGTCGTAGCACAGATACGCAGTATTTT.